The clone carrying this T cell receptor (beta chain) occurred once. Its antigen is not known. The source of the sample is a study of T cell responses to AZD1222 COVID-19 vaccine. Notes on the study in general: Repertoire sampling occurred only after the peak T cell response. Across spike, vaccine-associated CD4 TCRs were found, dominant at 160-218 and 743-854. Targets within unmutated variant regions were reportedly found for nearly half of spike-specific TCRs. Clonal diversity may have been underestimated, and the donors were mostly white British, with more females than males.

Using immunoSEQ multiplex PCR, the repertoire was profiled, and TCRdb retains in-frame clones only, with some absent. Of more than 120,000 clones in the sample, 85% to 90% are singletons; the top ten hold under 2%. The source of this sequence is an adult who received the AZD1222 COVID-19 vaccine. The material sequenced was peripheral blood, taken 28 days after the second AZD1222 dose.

The CDR3 here is CASRREQYF. CDR3 DNA: TGTGCCAGCCGGAGGGAGCAGTACTTC. The gene calls are TRBV3-1 (or the pseudogene TRBV3-2) and TRBJ2-7; possible D gene TRBD2, 5 bases. The CDR3 totals 9 residues. Trimming took off 8 bases at V and 7 bases at J, with 6 bases between the two ends. CDR1 and CDR2 (germline): LGHDT, YNNKEL (reference sequence).